Below, 32 T cell receptor beta chains from the same sample are listed, as sequenced in a study of T cells in Graves' hyperthyroidism and ophthalmopathy. Regions amplified from RNA transcripts were the TCR beta CDR3 regions. Initially, a first-round RT-PCR of the TCR CDR3 employed the HTBI primer set. TCRdb re-analysed the multiplex PCR reads in MiXCR, keeping a single row per CDR3 protein. This table has 500,000 to 650,000 distinct CDR3 sequences, over 15% appearing once. Sequenced sample: blood. These receptors all come from a woman aged 18 to 35 with Graves' ophthalmopathy.

The V and J genes are TRBV28 and TRBJ1-2; weak D call: TRBD1 (6 bases). The CDR3 has 12 amino acids. V dropped 3 bases and J dropped 14 bases, with 16 bases sitting between them. CDR1 MDHEN and CDR2 SYDVKM come from the germline V gene. DNA for the CDR3: TGTGCCAGCAGTTTGGACAGTTGGGGCGGGACCTTC. Amino acids: CASSLDSWGGTF.

This clonotype was counted many times. The chain employs TRBV5-8 and TRBJ2-7; D is possibly TRBD2 (5 bases). Germline CDR1 is SGHTS and CDR2 is YDEGEE. Between the trimmed V and J ends, which lost 5 bases and 0 bases, there was a span of 9 bases. The CDR3 consists of 13 residues. CDR3: CASSTEVSYEQYF. The CDR3, as DNA: TGTGCCAGCAGTACGGAGGTCTCCTACGAGCAGTACTTC.

This clonotype has ten or more counts. The chain couples TRBV11-2 to TRBJ2-1, with 15 bases matching TRBD2. The CDR3 sequence is 18 residues long. V lost 3 bases, J lost 8 bases, and 11 bases stayed unmatched. Germline CDR1 is SGHAT and CDR2 is FQNNGV. CDR3 DNA sequence: TGTGCCAGCAGCTTGTGGACTAGCGGGGGGGCAGGTTACTATGAGCAGTTCTTC. Encoded protein: CASSLWTSGGAGYYEQFF.

This clonotype was observed a handful of times. An end of the junction does not agree with germline; a read error may underlie this. The genes are TRBV7-7 and TRBJ2-2; TRBD2 matches 12 bases. This CDR3 region has 15 residues. Looked up from germline, CDR1 is SSHAT and CDR2 is FNYEAQ (reference sequence). In DNA form, the CDR3 reads TGTGCTAGCAGTTCACTAGCGGGAGGAACCGGGGAGCTGTTTTTT. Translating it yields CASSSLAGGTGELFF.

With respect to this clonotype: At one boundary the junction diverges from the germline segment, which might be a read error. The V call is TRBV13, the J call TRBJ2-1, with TRBD1 as a possible D gene (6 bases). CDR3 length: 15 residues. Germline V gives CDR1 PRHDT, CDR2 FYEKMQ (reference sequence). CDR3 protein: CASSQATGNSNEQFF. The CDR3 DNA reads TGCGCCAGCAGCCAAGCGACAGGTAATAGCAATGAGCAGTTCTTC.

Ten or more counts support this clonotype. At one of its ends the junction is not consistent with the germline gene, which may arise from a read error. The V gene is TRBV28, the J gene TRBJ1-1, with 7 bases identical to TRBD1. The length of the CDR3 is 14 residues. Germline V lookup: CDR1 MDHEN, CDR2 SYDVKM. Here the CDR3 reads CASSWDSENTGAFF. The CDR3 DNA follows: TGTGCCAGCAGCTGGGACAGCGAGAACACTGGAGCTTTCTTT.

This clonotype was picked up a small number of times. This sequence joins TRBV27 and TRBJ2-3; D is unresolved. Germline V gene lookup returns CDR1 MNHEY and CDR2 SMNVEV (reference sequence). V was pared by 3 bases and J by 3 bases, with 10 bases between. The CDR3 sequence is 14 residues long. In DNA, the CDR3 is TGTGCCAGCAGTTTTGGCAGTCTAACAGATACGCAGTATTTT. This encodes CASSFGSLTDTQYF.

This sequence joins TRBV4-1 and TRBJ2-1; D perhaps matches TRBD1 (6 bases). The CDR3 loop spans 16 amino acids. V dropped 3 bases and J dropped 3 bases, with 15 bases sitting between them. From germline, CDR1 is MGHRA and CDR2 YSYEKL. Written as DNA, the CDR3 is TGCGCCAGCAGCCAGCCCAGGGGAAGGGGCTACAATGAGCAGTTCTTC. Encoded protein: CASSQPRGRGYNEQFF.

This rearrangement joins TRBV5-6 to TRBJ1-5; D not certain. CDR1 SGHDT and CDR2 YYEEEE come from the germline V gene. Trimming pared 1 base from V and 6 bases from J, leaving 5 bases between. The CDR3 runs to 12 residues. The CDR3 protein is CASSLMGQPQHF. CDR3 nucleotide sequence: TGTGCCAGCAGCTTGATGGGTCAGCCCCAGCATTTT.

There are many counts of this clonotype. The rearrangement uses TRBV3-1 and TRBJ1-1; 10 nucleotides agree with TRBD1. Per the germline V gene, CDR1 is LGHDT and CDR2 is YNNKEL (reference sequence). Trimming removed 4 bases from V and 4 bases from J; junction bases left unmatched: 15. The CDR3 sequence is 18 residues long. In DNA, the CDR3 is TGTGCCAGCAGCCTCCGATGGGGGGACAGGGGTTTTAGCACTGAAGCTTTCTTT. Protein product: CASSLRWGDRGFSTEAFF.

This clonotype has at least ten counts. The genes are TRBV27 and TRBJ2-1; D ambiguous. Germline CDR1 reads MNHEY; CDR2 reads SMNVEV (reference sequence). V dropped 0 bases and J dropped 8 bases, with 11 bases sitting between them. There are 14 residues in the CDR3. CDR3 in DNA: TGTGCCAGCAGTTTATCAGGCCCAGCCCATGAGCAGTTCTTC. Protein: CASSLSGPAHEQFF.

This clonotype showed up just a few times. The chain employs TRBV7-2 and TRBJ1-5; 9 nucleotides agree with TRBD1. The CDR3 spans 15 residues. V trimming: 5 bases; J trimming: 6 bases; junction bases outside the gene matches: 8. The germline V gene encodes CDR1 SGHTA and CDR2 FQGNSA. CDR3 loop: CASSQYRDRVQPQHF. The CDR3 region has the DNA TGTGCCAGCAGCCAATACCGGGACAGGGTTCAGCCCCAGCATTTT.

This clonotype was observed at least ten times. This chain connects TRBV5-1 to TRBJ1-2, with D maybe TRBD1 (6 bases). Trimming left V 0 bases short and J 4 bases short, with 13 bases between. In germline, CDR1 is SGHRS, CDR2 YFSETQ. The CDR3 is 15 amino acids. The CDR3 nucleotides read TGCGCCAGCAGCTTGGACACAGGGTTTTTCTATGGCTACACCTTC. Protein sequence: CASSLDTGFFYGYTF.

The chain couples TRBV5-1 to TRBJ2-7, with D perhaps assigned TRBD1 or TRBD2 (5 bases each). Germline values: CDR1 SGHRS, CDR2 YFSETQ. The CDR3 is made up of 14 amino acids. The V end was cut by 3 bases, the J end by 3 bases, with 13 bases between. The CDR3 DNA follows: TGCGCCAGCAGCTGGGACCGGGACGGCTACGAGCAGTACTTC. Amino acids: CASSWDRDGYEQYF.

This clonotype was detected many times. The chain's CDR3 is CASSSGGLAGEETQYF. The CDR3 DNA is TGTGCCAGCAGCTCGGGGGGCCTAGCGGGAGAAGAGACCCAGTACTTC. The chain combines TRBV11-1 with TRBJ2-5; 10 nucleotides match TRBD2. Per germline, CDR1 SGHAT and CDR2 FQDESV (reference sequence). The CDR3 contains 16 residues. With V trimmed by 4 bases and J by 3 bases, 8 bases remained unmatched.

There are many counts of this clonotype. The chain employs TRBV5-8 and TRBJ1-1; a possible D gene is TRBD1 (5 bases). The CDR3 contains 14 residues. Germline CDR1 and CDR2: SGHTS and YDEGEE. The germline V and J ends were trimmed by 4 bases and 1 base, with 11 bases remaining between them. CDR3 residues: CASSPREANTEAFF. In DNA, the CDR3 is TGTGCCAGCAGCCCCAGGGAGGCGAACACTGAAGCTTTCTTT.

This clonotype was observed at least ten times. This chain uses TRBV30 with TRBJ1-1; possible D gene TRBD1, 6 bases. V dropped 1 base and J dropped 7 bases, with 13 bases sitting between them. The germline gives CDR1 GTSNPN, CDR2 SVGIG (reference sequence). The CDR3 loop spans 13 amino acids. The CDR3 is CAWSARGGLEAFF. In DNA, the CDR3 is TGTGCCTGGAGTGCCAGAGGGGGACTTGAAGCTTTCTTT.

This clonotype was recorded many times. The chain carries TRBV18 and TRBJ2-7; D remains ambiguous. Trimming pared 2 bases from V and 2 bases from J, leaving 4 bases between. Germline assignment: CDR1 KGHSH and CDR2 LQKENI. The CDR3 totals 12 residues. The CDR3 DNA reads as TGTGCCAGCTCACCAACGGCCTACGAGCAGTACTTC. Protein sequence: CASSPTAYEQYF.

To note about this clonotype: At one end, the junction sequence differs from germline, possibly due to a read error. This chain connects TRBV7-2 to TRBJ2-5, with D hard to call. Germline CDR1 SGHTA, CDR2 FQGNSA. The CDR3 has 11 amino acids. CDR3 bases: TGTGCCAGCAGCTTGGAAGAGGCCCAGTACTTC. Encoded protein: CASSLEEAQYF. Drawing the rest from reference TRBV7-2 and TRBJ2-5, the complete variable domain is GAGVSQSPSNKVTEKGKDVELRCDPISGHTALYWYRQSLGQGLEFLIYFQGNSAPDKSGLPSDRFSAERTGGSVSTLTIQRTQQEDSAVYLCASSLEEAQYFGPGTRLLVL.

This chain uses TRBV5-5 with TRBJ2-2; 12 nucleotides match TRBD2. CDR1 is SGHKS, CDR2 YYEKEE, per germline (reference sequence). V lost 6 bases and J lost 5; bases outside the gene matches: 11. The CDR3 is 17 residues long. CDR3 amino acids: CASINVLAGGDTGELFF. The CDR3 DNA is TGTGCCAGCATCAACGTCCTAGCGGGAGGGGATACCGGGGAGCTGTTTTTT. Based on the CDR3 plus reference TRBV5-5 and TRBJ2-2, the full variable domain is DAGVTQSPTHLIKTRGQQVTLRCSPISGHKSVSWYQQVLGQGPQFIFQYYEKEERGRGNFPDRFSARQFPNYSSELNVNALLLGDSALYLCASINVLAGGDTGELFFGEGSRLTVL.

This clonotype was seen many times. The V call is TRBV7-9, the J call TRBJ2-2; D is unclear. V lost 7 bases, J lost 1 base, and 10 bases lay in between. CDR1 SEHNR and CDR2 FQNEAQ come from the germline V gene (reference sequence). CDR3 size: 14 residues. CDR3 region: CASNQAGNTGELFF. The CDR3 nucleotides are TGTGCCAGCAACCAGGCAGGGAACACCGGGGAGCTGTTTTTT.

This clonotype was observed a few times. The rearrangement joins TRBV25-1 to TRBJ1-2, with no clear D. The CDR3 is 12 amino acids. The germline V gene encodes CDR1 MGHDK and CDR2 SYGVNS. The V end was cut by 3 bases, the J end by 8 bases, with 10 bases between. CDR3 in amino acids: CASSDLSDGYTF. Here the CDR3 DNA reads TGTGCCAGCAGTGACCTAAGTGACGGCTACACCTTC.

The CDR3 sequence: CASSIGGDPGNTIYF. DNA for the CDR3: TGTGCCAGTAGTATCGGCGGGGACCCTGGAAACACCATATATTTT. The chain has TRBV19 and TRBJ1-3; D perhaps matches TRBD1 (5 bases). CDR1 is LNHDA and CDR2 is SQIVND in the germline V gene (reference sequence). CDR3 length equals 15 residues. V was trimmed by 3 bases and J by 2 bases, leaving 11 bases between them.

The rearrangement uses TRBV28 and TRBJ1-3; D is undetermined. V was trimmed by 6 bases and J by 2 bases, leaving 11 bases between them. Germline V gives CDR1 MDHEN, CDR2 SYDVKM. This CDR3 is built from 14 residues. The CDR3 DNA sequence: TGTGCCAGCAGGAGCGAGAGGACTGGAAACACCATATATTTT. Protein sequence: CASRSERTGNTIYF.

Regarding this clonotype: Given a much more abundant clone one base away, this may be a read error. The chain is built from TRBV5-1 and TRBJ2-3; D gene ambiguous. This CDR3 has 11 amino acids. The germline CDR1 and CDR2 sequences are SGHRS and YFSETQ. CDR3 in amino acids: CASSVEDTQYF. The CDR3 nucleotides read TGTGCCAGCAGCGTAGAAGATACGCAGTATTTT.

The chain carries TRBV4-1 and TRBJ2-7; TRBD2 matches 9 bases. After removal of 0 bases from V and 0 bases from J, the junction contained 9 bases not matched to a gene. This CDR3 region has 18 residues. Germline values: CDR1 MGHRA, CDR2 YSYEKL. CDR3 region: CASSQEHSGGPFSYEQYF. CDR3 bases: TGCGCCAGCAGCCAAGAACATAGCGGGGGCCCTTTCTCCTACGAGCAGTACTTC.

This clonotype was counted at least ten times. The V call is TRBV3-1, the J call TRBJ1-1; D not certain. The germline CDR1 and CDR2 sequences are LGHDT and YNNKEL (reference sequence). This CDR3 is built from 16 residues. V was trimmed by 2 bases and J by 0 bases, leaving 13 bases between them. The DNA for the CDR3 is TGTGCCAGCAGCCAACACGGCCAAACAATGAACACTGAAGCTTTCTTT. Residues: CASSQHGQTMNTEAFF.

This clonotype was found many times. V is TRBV2 and J is TRBJ1-6; possible D gene TRBD1, 5 bases. This CDR3 is built from 16 residues. Trimming removed 0 bases from V and 9 bases from J, with 15 bases in between. Germline V gives CDR1 SNHLY, CDR2 FYNNEI. The chain's CDR3 is CASSEAGAPVLSPLHF. In nucleotides, the CDR3 is TGTGCCAGCAGTGAAGCAGGGGCTCCGGTCCTTTCACCCCTCCACTTT.

In its sample, this clonotype was seen many times. The CDR3 loop reads CASSLPGDVDTEAFF. CDR3 coding DNA: TGCGCCAGCAGCTTGCCAGGGGATGTGGACACTGAAGCTTTCTTT. V usage is TRBV5-1 and J usage is TRBJ1-1; D possibly corresponds to TRBD1 (6 bases). The V and J ends lost 1 base and 3 bases respectively, with 13 bases between them. Germline CDR1 SGHRS, CDR2 YFSETQ. The CDR3 totals 15 residues.

This clonotype was seen a handful of times. The chain couples TRBV6-1 to TRBJ1-5; D gene unclear. Germline lookup yields CDR1 MNHNS and CDR2 SASEGT. CDR3 length: 12 residues. V was trimmed by 6 bases and J by 7 bases, leaving 10 bases between them. DNA of the CDR3: TGTGCCAGCAGCACACCTGGGCAGCCCCAGCATTTT. It codes for CASSTPGQPQHF.

In this sample, this clonotype turned up many times. The rearrangement uses TRBV28 and TRBJ2-7; weak D call: TRBD1 (5 bases). The V end lost 10 bases, the J end lost 2 bases, and 18 bases lay between the germline ends. Germline V gene data show CDR1 as MDHEN and CDR2 as SYDVKM. CDR3 length: 14 amino acids. CDR3 residues: CATTVLQATYEQYF. The CDR3 coding sequence is TGTGCCACTACCGTTTTACAGGCGACCTACGAGCAGTACTTC. Full variable domain (remainder filled in from reference TRBV28 and TRBJ2-7): DVKVTQSSRYLVKRTGEKVFLECVQDMDHENMFWYRQDPGLGLRLIYFSYDVKMKEKGDIPEGYSVSREKKERFSLILESASTNQTSMYLCATTVLQATYEQYFGPGTRLTVT.

This clonotype was seen repeatedly, ten times or more. The chain couples TRBV3-1 to TRBJ2-1; D not resolved. Between the trimmed V and J ends, which lost 1 base and 4 bases, there was a span of 8 bases. The CDR3 is made up of 14 amino acids. Germline V lookup: CDR1 LGHDT, CDR2 YNNKEL (reference sequence). The CDR3 DNA reads as TGTGCCAGCAGCCAAGGTGACGGTTACAATGAGCAGTTCTTC. Amino acids: CASSQGDGYNEQFF.